The entry below gives a single T cell receptor (beta chain) sequence along with its context. The antigen remains undetermined. The PCR used 60 Vbeta and 13 Jbeta primers. Only in-frame clones appear in the TCRdb table, and some are missing; sequencing was by immunoSEQ multiplex PCR. The sample holds 100,000 or so clones; 78% are singletons and the top ten take 1.3%. In germline, CDR1 is SQVTM, CDR2 ANQGSEA. The J segment lost 2 bases and the V segment lost 4 bases, leaving 8 bases of the junction unmatched. This CDR3 comprises 14 residues. This specimen comes from a study of cytomegalovirus exposure and HLA in healthy donors. Study results and caveats: In presence/absence analyses, roughly uniform sequencing depth across donors was assumed.

This sequence originates from a man aged 25-45 years in good health and CMV-seronegative. The rearrangement joins TRBV29-1 to TRBJ2-7; 7 bases fit TRBD2. The sample was PBMCs. CDR3 in amino acids: CSVAVGGEPYEQYF. The CDR3 DNA reads TGCAGCGTTGCGGTTGGGGGGGAACCCTACGAGCAGTACTTC.